The 5 T cell receptor beta chains listed next were all sequenced from one sample in a study of shared clonotypes between healthy human individuals. The protocol was immunoSEQ multiplex PCR, while the TCRdb copy is restricted to in-frame clones and leaves out a portion. Of about 2.1 million clones in the sample, 85% to 95% were seen once. Terminally differentiated effector memory CD45RA+ cells were excluded from the naive CD8 cells, which were CD45RO-negative and positively selected for CCR7. The sequenced sample was naive CD8+ T cells from PBMCs. The source is a man aged 18 to 30 in good health. Some clones in this sample may be carry-over from other donors' samples.

This chain links TRBV5-4 with TRBJ2-7, with D tentatively TRBD1 or TRBD2 (5 bases each). V gave up 5 bases and J gave up 4 bases, with 19 bases separating them. Germline lookup yields CDR1 SGHNT and CDR2 YYREEE (reference sequence). This CDR3 has 15 residues. CDR3 sequence: CASRDGTLPLYEQYF. The CDR3 DNA reads as TGTGCCAGCAGAGACGGGACGCTCCCCTTATACGAGCAGTACTTC.

This chain links TRBV15 with TRBJ2-1, with D perhaps matching TRBD1 or TRBD2 (5 bases each). Germline V gene sequence: CDR1 LNHNV, CDR2 YYDKDF (reference sequence). V dropped 6 bases and J dropped 7 bases, with 25 bases sitting between them. The CDR3 is 17 amino acids. The CDR3 spells CATSSITRGGLVNEQFF. The CDR3, as DNA: TGTGCCACCAGTTCGATTACTAGGGGTGGATTGGTTAATGAGCAGTTCTTC.

With regard to this clone: Other DNA sequences in the same sample also yield this CDR3. V is TRBV27 and J is TRBJ2-1; 7 bases match TRBD2. J gave up 4 bases and V 3 bases, and 9 bases lay outside the gene matches. Germline loops: CDR1 MNHEY, CDR2 SMNVEV (reference sequence). The CDR3 runs to 16 residues. The CDR3 DNA reads TGTGCCAGCAGTTTTTCGGCGGGAGAGGCATACAATGAGCAGTTCTTC. It is translated as CASSFSAGEAYNEQFF.

The rearrangement uses TRBV9 and TRBJ1-2; 7 nucleotides align to TRBD1. CDR3 length: 16 residues. Looked up from germline, CDR1 is SGDLS and CDR2 is YYNGEE. Trimming at V came to 4 bases and at J to 0 bases, leaving 9 bases not matched to a gene. CDR3 nucleotides: TGTGCCAGCAGCAAAGGCCAGGGGGTTTCTAACTATGGCTACACCTTC. It translates to CASSKGQGVSNYGYTF.

This rearrangement joins TRBV28 to TRBJ2-3; D may match TRBD1 or TRBD2 (6 bases each). CDR3 length: 18 amino acids. The ends were cut back, 3 bases at V and 0 bases at J, with 19 bases in the middle. In germline, CDR1 is MDHEN, CDR2 SYDVKM. In DNA, the CDR3 is TGTGCCAGCAGTTTTTGGCGGGAAGGGGGTTCTAGCACAGATACGCAGTATTTT. Translation gives CASSFWREGGSSTDTQYF.